At least ten counts were recorded for the clone carrying this T cell receptor beta chain. In the source study's methods: It was from CDR3 differences across clinicopathological groups that a distant-metastasis classifier for papillary thyroid cancer was built. With MiXCR, TCRdb called clones anew from the PCR reads. The V and J calls come from TCRdb's annotation, not from the publication. The table lists some 8,800 clones, 20% to 25% of them singletons. Trimming cost V 6 bases and J 5 bases, with 13 bases left between them. The CDR3 is 13 amino acids. From germline, CDR1 is MDHEN and CDR2 SYDVKM. Every patient underwent thyroid surgery untreated. The data derive from a study of metastatic and nonmetastatic thyroid tumors. The overall study: Samples came from malignant and benign thyroid patients, and repertoires were compared across blood and tumor or nodule tissue.

The J gene is TRBJ1-1, the V gene TRBV28; D uncertain. Specimen: adjacent normal tissue. This TCR was sampled from a female donor with papillary thyroid cancer or a benign thyroid nodule (not recorded which). Some clones in this sample may be carry-over from other donors' samples. CDR3: CASRAGWRTEAFF. The CDR3, as DNA: TGTGCCAGCAGAGCGGGTTGGAGAACTGAAGCTTTCTTT.